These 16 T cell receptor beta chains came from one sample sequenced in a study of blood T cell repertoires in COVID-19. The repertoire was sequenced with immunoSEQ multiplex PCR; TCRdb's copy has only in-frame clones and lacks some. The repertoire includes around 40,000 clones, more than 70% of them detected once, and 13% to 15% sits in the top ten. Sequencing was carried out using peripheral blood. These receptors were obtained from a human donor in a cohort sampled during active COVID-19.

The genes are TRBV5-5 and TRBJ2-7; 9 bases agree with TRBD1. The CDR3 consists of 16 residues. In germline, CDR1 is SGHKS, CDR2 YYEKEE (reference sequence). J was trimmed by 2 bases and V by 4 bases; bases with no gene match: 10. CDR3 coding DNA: TGTGCCAGCAGCCAAACCCCGGGACAGGGTACCTACGAGCAGTACTTC. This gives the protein CASSQTPGQGTYEQYF.

The CDR3 protein is CASSIGLAGYNEQFF. In nucleotides, the CDR3 is TGTGCCAGTAGTATAGGACTAGCGGGGTACAATGAGCAGTTCTTC. The J gene is TRBJ2-1, the V gene TRBV19; 11 bases align to TRBD2. CDR1 is LNHDA, CDR2 SQIVND, per germline (reference sequence). This CDR3 spans 15 amino acids. The trim removed 1 base at V and 4 bases at J, leaving 0 bases unmatched.

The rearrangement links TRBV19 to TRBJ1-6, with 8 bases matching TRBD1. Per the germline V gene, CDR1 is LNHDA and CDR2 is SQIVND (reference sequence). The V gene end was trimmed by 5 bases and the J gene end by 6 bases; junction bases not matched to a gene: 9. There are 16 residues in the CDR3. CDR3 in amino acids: CASSLPGQVLNSPLHF. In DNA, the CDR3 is TGTGCCAGTAGTCTACCGGGACAGGTTCTTAATTCACCCCTCCACTTT. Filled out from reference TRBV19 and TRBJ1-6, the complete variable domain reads DGGITQSPKYLFRKEGQNVTLSCEQNLNHDAMYWYRQDPGQGLRLIYYSQIVNDFQKGDIAEGYSVSREKKESFPLTVTSAQKNPTAFYLCASSLPGQVLNSPLHFGNGTRLTVT.

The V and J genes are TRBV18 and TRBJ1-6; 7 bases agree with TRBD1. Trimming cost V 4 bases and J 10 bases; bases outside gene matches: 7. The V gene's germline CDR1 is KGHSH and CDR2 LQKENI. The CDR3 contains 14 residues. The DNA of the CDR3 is TGTGCCAGCTCACTCGACAGGGTGCAATCACCCCTCCACTTT. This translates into CASSLDRVQSPLHF.

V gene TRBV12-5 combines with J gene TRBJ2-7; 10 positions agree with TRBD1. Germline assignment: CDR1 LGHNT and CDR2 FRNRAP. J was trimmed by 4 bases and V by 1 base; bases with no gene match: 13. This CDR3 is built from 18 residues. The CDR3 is CASGLGRIPGQGVYEQYF. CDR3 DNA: TGTGCTAGTGGTTTGGGACGGATCCCCGGACAGGGGGTATACGAGCAGTACTTC.

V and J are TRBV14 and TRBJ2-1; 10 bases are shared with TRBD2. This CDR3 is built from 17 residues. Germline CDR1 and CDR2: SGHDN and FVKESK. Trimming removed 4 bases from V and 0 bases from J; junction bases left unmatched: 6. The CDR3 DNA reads TGTGCCAGCAGCCCTTCAGCGGGGGGGCACTCCTACAATGAGCAGTTCTTC. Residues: CASSPSAGGHSYNEQFF.

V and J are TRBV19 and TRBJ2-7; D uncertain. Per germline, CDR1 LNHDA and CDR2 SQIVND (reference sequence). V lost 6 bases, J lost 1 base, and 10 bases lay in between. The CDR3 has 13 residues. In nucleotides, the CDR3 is TGTGCCAGTAGGCGGTTCGGGTCCTACGAGCAGTACTTC. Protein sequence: CASRRFGSYEQYF.

CDR3: CASSADGQGDNEQFF. In DNA form, the CDR3 reads TGTGCCAGCAGCGCGGACGGCCAAGGGGACAATGAGCAGTTCTTC. The chain couples TRBV9 to TRBJ2-1, with D possibly TRBD1 on 5 matching bases. The CDR3 is made up of 15 amino acids. V was clipped by 3 bases and J by 5 bases, with 15 bases between them. The V gene's germline CDR1 is SGDLS and CDR2 YYNGEE.

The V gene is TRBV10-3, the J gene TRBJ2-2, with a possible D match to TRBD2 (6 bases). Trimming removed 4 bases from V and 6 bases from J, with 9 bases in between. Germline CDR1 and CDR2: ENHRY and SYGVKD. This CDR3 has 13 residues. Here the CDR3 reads CAISGREAGELFF. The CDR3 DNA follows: TGTGCCATCAGTGGCAGGGAGGCCGGGGAGCTGTTTTTT.

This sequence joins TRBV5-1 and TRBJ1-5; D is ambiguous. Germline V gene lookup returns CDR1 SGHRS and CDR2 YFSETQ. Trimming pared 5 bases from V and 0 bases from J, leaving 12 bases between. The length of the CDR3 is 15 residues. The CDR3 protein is CASREGMASNQPQHF. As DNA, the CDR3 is TGCGCCAGCAGGGAGGGCATGGCTAGCAATCAGCCCCAGCATTTT.

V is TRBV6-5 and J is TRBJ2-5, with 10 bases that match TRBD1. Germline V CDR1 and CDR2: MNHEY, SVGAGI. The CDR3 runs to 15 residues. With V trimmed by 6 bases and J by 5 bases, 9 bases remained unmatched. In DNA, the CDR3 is TGTGCCAGCAGCAGCGGACAGGGGGGCTTTGAGACCCAGTACTTC. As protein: CASSSGQGGFETQYF.

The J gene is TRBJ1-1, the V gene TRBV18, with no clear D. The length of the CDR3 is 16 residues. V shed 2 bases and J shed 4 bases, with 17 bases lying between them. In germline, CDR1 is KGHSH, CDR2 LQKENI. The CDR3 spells CASSPTQPKDATEAFF. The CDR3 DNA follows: TGTGCCAGCTCACCAACACAGCCAAAAGATGCCACTGAAGCTTTCTTT.

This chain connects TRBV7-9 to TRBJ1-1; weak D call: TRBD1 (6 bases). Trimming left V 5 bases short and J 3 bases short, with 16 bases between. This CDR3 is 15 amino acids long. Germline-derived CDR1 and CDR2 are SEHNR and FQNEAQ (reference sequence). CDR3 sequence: CASSPPGGWDTEAFF. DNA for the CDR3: TGTGCCAGCAGCCCGCCGGGGGGCTGGGACACTGAAGCTTTCTTT.

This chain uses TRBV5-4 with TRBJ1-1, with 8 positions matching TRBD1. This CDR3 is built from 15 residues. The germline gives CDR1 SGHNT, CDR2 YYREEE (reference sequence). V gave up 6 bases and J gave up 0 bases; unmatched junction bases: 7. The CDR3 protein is CASTTGGFVNTEAFF. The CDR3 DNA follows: TGTGCCAGCACCACAGGGGGTTTCGTGAACACTGAAGCTTTCTTT.

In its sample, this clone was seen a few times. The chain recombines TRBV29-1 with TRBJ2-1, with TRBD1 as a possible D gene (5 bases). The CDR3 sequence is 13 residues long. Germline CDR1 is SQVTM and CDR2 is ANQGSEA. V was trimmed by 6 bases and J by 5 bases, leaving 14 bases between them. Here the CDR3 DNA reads TGCAGCGTGGAGCCCGACAGAGACAATGAGCAGTTCTTC. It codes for CSVEPDRDNEQFF.

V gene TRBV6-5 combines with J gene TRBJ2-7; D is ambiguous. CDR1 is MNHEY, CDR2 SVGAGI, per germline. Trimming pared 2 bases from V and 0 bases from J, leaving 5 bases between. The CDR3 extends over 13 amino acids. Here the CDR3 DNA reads TGTGCCAGCAGTTACGAGCGCTCCTACGAGCAGTACTTC. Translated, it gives CASSYERSYEQYF.